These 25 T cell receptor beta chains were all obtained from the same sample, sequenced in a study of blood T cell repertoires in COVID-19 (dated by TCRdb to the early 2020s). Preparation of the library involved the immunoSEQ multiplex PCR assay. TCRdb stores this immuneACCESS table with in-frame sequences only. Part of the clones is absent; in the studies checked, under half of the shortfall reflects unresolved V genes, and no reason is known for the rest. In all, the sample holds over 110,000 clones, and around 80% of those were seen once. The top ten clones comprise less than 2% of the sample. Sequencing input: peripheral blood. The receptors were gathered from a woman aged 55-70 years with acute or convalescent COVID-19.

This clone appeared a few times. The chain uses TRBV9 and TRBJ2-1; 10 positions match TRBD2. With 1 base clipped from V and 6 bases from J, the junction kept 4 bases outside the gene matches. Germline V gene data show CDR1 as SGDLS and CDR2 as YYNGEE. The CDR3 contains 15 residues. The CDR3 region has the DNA TGTGCCAGCAGCGTATCAAGCGGGAGGGCCAATGAGCAGTTCTTC. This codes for CASSVSSGRANEQFF. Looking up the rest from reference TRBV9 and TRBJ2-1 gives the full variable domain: DSGVTQTPKHLITATGQRVTLRCSPRSGDLSVYWYQQSLDQGLQFLIQYYNGEERAKGNILERFSAQQFPDLHSELNLSSLELGDSALYFCASSVSSGRANEQFFGPGTRLTVL.

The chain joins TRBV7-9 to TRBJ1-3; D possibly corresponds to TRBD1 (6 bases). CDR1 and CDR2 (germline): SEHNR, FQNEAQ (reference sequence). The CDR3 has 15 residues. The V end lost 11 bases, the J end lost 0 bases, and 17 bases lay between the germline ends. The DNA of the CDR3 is TGTGCCGCCTGGGTCACAGGGAACTCTGGAAACACCATATATTTT. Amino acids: CAAWVTGNSGNTIYF.

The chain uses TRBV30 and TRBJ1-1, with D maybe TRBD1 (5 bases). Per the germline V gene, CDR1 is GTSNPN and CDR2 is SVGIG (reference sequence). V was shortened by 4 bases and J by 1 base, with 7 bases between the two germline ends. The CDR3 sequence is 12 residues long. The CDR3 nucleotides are TGTGCCTGGACCCAGGGGAACACTGAAGCTTTCTTT. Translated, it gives CAWTQGNTEAFF. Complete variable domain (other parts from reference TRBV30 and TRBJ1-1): SQTIHQWPATLVQPVGSPLSLECTVEGTSNPNLYWYRQAAGRGLQLLFYSVGIGQISSEVPQNLSASRPQDRQFILSSKKLLLSDSGFYLCAWTQGNTEAFFGQGTRLTVV.

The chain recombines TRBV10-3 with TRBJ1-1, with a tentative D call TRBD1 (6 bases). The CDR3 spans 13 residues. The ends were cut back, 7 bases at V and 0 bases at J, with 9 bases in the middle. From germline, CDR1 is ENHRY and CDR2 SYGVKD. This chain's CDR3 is CAIMDRLNTEAFF. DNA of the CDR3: TGTGCCATCATGGACAGACTGAACACTGAAGCTTTCTTT.

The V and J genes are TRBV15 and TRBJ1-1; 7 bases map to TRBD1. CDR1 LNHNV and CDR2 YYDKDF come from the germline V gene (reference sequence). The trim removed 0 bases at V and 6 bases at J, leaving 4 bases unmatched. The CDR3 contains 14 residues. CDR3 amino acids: CATSREQGFAEAFF. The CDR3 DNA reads TGTGCCACCAGCAGAGAACAGGGGTTCGCTGAAGCTTTCTTT.

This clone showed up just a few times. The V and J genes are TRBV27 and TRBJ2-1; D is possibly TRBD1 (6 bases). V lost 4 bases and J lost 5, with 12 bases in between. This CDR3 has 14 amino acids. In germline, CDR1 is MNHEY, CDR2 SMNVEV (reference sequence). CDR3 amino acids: CASSSGHRNNEQFF. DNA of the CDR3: TGTGCCAGCAGTTCGGGACACCGAAACAATGAGCAGTTCTTC.

The CDR3 DNA reads as TGTGCCAGCAGCCCCCGGGACTCCCTCACAGATACGCAGTATTTT. This codes for CASSPRDSLTDTQYF. This chain connects TRBV5-8 to TRBJ2-3; maybe TRBD2 (6 bases). Trimming removed 4 bases from V and 2 bases from J, with 14 bases in between. The CDR3 is made up of 15 amino acids. CDR1 is SGHTS and CDR2 is YDEGEE in the germline V gene.

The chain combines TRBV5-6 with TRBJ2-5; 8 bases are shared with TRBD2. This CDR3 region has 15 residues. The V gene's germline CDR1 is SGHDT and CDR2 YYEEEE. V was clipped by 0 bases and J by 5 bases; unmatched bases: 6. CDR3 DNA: TGTGCCAGCAGCTTGGAGGGACTAGTACTGGAGACCCAGTACTTC. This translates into CASSLEGLVLETQYF.

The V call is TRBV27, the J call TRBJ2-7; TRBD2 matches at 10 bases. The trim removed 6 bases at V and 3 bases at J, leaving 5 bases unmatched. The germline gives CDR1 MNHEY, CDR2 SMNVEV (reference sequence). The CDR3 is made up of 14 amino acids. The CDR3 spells CASRSGTSVYEQYF. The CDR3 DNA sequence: TGTGCCAGCAGGTCGGGGACTAGCGTCTACGAGCAGTACTTC.

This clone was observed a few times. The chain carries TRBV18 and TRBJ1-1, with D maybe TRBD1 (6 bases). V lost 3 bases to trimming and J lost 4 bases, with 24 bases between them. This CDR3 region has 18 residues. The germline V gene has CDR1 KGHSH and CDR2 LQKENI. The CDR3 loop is CASSPNWGQGKGGTEAFF. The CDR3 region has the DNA TGTGCCAGCTCACCGAATTGGGGGCAGGGAAAAGGGGGCACTGAAGCTTTCTTT.

The CDR3 here is CASSYMGLAGRRSYEQYF. Here the CDR3 DNA reads TGTGCCAGCAGTTACATGGGTCTAGCTGGAAGGAGGTCCTACGAGCAGTACTTC. The gene calls are TRBV6-2 or TRBV6-3 and TRBJ2-7; D might be TRBD2 (5 bases). In germline, CDR1 is MNHEY, CDR2 SVGEGT. The germline V and J ends were trimmed by 2 bases and 1 base, with 21 bases remaining between them. CDR3 length: 18 residues.

CDR3 protein: CASSYPGMAGGNEQFF. The DNA for the CDR3 is TGTGCCAGCAGTTACCCAGGGATGGCGGGAGGGAATGAGCAGTTCTTC. The chain has TRBV6-6 and TRBJ2-1; the match to TRBD2 covers 9 bases. V shed 2 bases and J 7 bases; nucleotides not matched to a gene: 9. Germline lookup yields CDR1 MNHNY and CDR2 SVGAGI (reference sequence). CDR3 length: 16 residues.

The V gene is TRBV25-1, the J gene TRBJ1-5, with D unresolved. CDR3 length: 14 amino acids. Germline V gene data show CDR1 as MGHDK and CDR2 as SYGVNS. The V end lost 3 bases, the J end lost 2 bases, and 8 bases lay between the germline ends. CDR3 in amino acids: CASSDLAGNQPQHF. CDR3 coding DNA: TGTGCCAGCAGTGATTTGGCCGGCAATCAGCCCCAGCATTTT.

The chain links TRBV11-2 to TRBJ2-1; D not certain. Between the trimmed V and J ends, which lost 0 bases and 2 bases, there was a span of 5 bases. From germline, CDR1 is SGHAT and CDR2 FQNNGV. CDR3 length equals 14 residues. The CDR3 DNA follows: TGTGCCAGCAGCTTAGATCCGGCCTACAATGAGCAGTTCTTC. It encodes CASSLDPAYNEQFF.

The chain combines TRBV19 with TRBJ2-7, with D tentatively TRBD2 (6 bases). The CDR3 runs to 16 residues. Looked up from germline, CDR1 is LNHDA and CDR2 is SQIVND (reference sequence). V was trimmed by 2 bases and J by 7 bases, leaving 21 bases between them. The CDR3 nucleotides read TGTGCCAGTAGTATAAGAAACTTCCGGGACTTGCGAGAGCAGTACTTC. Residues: CASSIRNFRDLREQYF.

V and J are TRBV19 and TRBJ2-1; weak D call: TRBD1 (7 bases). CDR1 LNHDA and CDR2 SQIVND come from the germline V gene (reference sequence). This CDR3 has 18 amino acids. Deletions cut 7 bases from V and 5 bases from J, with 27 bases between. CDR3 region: CASTHLPLGGGDDNEQFF. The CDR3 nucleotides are TGTGCCAGTACCCACCTCCCCCTCGGAGGGGGCGACGACAATGAGCAGTTCTTC.

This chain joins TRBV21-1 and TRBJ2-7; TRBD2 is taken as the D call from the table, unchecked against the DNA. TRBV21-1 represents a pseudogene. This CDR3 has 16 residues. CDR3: CAGSNRLAVRPYEQYF. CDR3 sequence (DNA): TGTGCCGGCAGCAATCGCCTAGCGGTGCGCCCCTACGAGCAGTACTTC.

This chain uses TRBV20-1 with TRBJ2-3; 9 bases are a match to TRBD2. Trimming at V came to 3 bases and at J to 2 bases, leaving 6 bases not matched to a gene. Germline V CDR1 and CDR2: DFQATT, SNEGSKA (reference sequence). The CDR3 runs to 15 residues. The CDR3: CSASPAGGITDTQYF. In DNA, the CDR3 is TGCAGTGCTAGTCCAGCGGGAGGAATCACAGATACGCAGTATTTT.

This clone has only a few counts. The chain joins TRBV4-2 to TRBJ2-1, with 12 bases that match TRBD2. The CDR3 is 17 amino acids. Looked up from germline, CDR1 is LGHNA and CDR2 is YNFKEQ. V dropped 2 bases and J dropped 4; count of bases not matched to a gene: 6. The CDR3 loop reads CASSQRTSGALYNEQFF. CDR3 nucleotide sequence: TGTGCCAGCAGCCAACGGACTAGCGGGGCCCTGTACAATGAGCAGTTCTTC.

CDR3: CASSVGASGRAGELFF. In DNA form, the CDR3 reads TGTGCCAGCAGCGTAGGTGCTAGCGGGAGGGCCGGGGAGCTGTTTTTT. This rearrangement joins TRBV9 to TRBJ2-2, with 12 bases fitting TRBD2. The V segment lost 0 bases and the J segment 6 bases; nucleotides outside the gene matches: 3. The CDR3 sequence is 16 residues long. Germline assignment: CDR1 SGDLS and CDR2 YYNGEE.

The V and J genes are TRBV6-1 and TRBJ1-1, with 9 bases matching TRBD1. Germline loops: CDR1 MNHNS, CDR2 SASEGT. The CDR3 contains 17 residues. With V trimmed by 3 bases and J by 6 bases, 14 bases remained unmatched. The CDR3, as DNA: TGTGCCAGCAGTGACTTTCTATGGGGACAGGGTGACCCTGAAGCTTTCTTT. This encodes CASSDFLWGQGDPEAFF.

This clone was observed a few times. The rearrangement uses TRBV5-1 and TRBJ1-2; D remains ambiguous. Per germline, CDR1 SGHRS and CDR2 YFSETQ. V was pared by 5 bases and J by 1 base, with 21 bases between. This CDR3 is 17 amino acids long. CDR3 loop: CASSLFRGVSINYGYTF. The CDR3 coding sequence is TGCGCCAGCAGTTTATTTCGAGGAGTATCAATTAACTATGGCTACACCTTC.

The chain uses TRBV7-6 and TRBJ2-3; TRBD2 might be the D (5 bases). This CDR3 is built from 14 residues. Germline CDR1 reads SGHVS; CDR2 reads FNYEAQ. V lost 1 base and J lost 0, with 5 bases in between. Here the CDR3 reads CASSLGTSTDTQYF. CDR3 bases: TGTGCCAGCAGCTTAGGGACTAGCACAGATACGCAGTATTTT.

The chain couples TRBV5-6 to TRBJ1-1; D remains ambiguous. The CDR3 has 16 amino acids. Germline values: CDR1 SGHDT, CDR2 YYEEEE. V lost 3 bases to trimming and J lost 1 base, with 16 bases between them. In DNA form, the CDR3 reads TGTGCCAGCAGCTCGGCAGGCCGAAGGTGGAACACTGAAGCTTTCTTT. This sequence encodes CASSSAGRRWNTEAFF.

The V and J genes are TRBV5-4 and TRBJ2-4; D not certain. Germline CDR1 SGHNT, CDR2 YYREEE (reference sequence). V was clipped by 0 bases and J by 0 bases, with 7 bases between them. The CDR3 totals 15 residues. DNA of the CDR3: TGTGCCAGCAGCTTGGCCGAGATAGCCAAAAACATTCAGTACTTC. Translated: CASSLAEIAKNIQYF.